The 27 T cell receptor beta chains below come from one sample, sequenced in a study of cytomegalovirus exposure and HLA in healthy donors. Primers included in the PCR were 60 Vbeta and 13 Jbeta primers. Only in-frame clones appear in the TCRdb table, and some are missing; sequencing was by immunoSEQ multiplex PCR. Among around 170,000 clones listed, roughly 82% were seen once. Sequenced material: PBMCs. The receptors originated from a woman aged 50 to 60 in good health and CMV-seronegative.

This chain links TRBV10-1 with TRBJ2-3; the D gene is possibly TRBD1 (5 bases). Germline V gene lookup returns CDR1 WNHNN and CDR2 SYGVQD (reference sequence). The CDR3 sequence is 14 residues long. Between the trimmed V and J ends, which lost 3 bases and 2 bases, there was a span of 9 bases. The CDR3 protein is CASSDGASTDTQYF. The CDR3, as DNA: TGCGCCAGCAGTGATGGGGCTTCCACAGATACGCAGTATTTT.

This chain joins TRBV28 and TRBJ1-5; D is unclear. CDR3 length: 12 amino acids. V was cut by 6 bases and J by 7 bases, with 10 bases left in between. Germline V CDR1 and CDR2: MDHEN, SYDVKM. The CDR3 bases are TGTGCCAGCAGGACGGGAGGGCAGCCCCAGCATTTT. This translates into CASRTGGQPQHF.

There are a few counts of this clone. The chain is built from TRBV18 and TRBJ1-1; D is undetermined. The germline V gene encodes CDR1 KGHSH and CDR2 LQKENI. V was clipped by 4 bases and J by 3 bases, with 9 bases between them. CDR3 length equals 13 residues. This CDR3 is CASSHRSDTEAFF. The CDR3 DNA reads as TGTGCCAGCTCACACCGGTCCGACACTGAAGCTTTCTTT.

This rearrangement joins TRBV21-1 to TRBJ2-3; TRBD2 is taken as the D call from the table, unchecked against the DNA. TRBV21-1 is shown as a pseudogene. The CDR3 is made up of 15 amino acids. For the CDR3, the DNA is TGTGCCAGCAGCTTAAACGGCGGTTGTACAGATACGCAGTATTTT. Translation gives CASSLNGGCTDTQYF.

The gene calls are TRBV7-2 and TRBJ2-5; 8 bases map to TRBD1. Germline V gene data show CDR1 as SGHTA and CDR2 as FQGNSA. V lost 5 bases, J lost 11 bases, and 10 bases stayed unmatched. CDR3 size: 13 residues. Here the CDR3 DNA reads TGTGCCAGCAGCCCCGGCAGGGGGCTTGAGCAGTACTTC. Translated: CASSPGRGLEQYF. The variable domain in full, completed from reference TRBV7-2 and TRBJ2-5, reads GAGVSQSPSNKVTEKGKDVELRCDPISGHTALYWYRQSLGQGLEFLIYFQGNSAPDKSGLPSDRFSAERTGGSVSTLTIQRTQQEDSAVYLCASSPGRGLEQYFGPGTRLLVL.

The rearrangement links TRBV19 to TRBJ2-2; TRBD1 agrees at 7 bases. Looked up from germline, CDR1 is LNHDA and CDR2 is SQIVND (reference sequence). V shed 3 bases and J 2 bases; nucleotides not matched to a gene: 3. The CDR3 has 15 residues. CDR3 amino acids: CASSMTGINTGELFF. CDR3 nucleotide sequence: TGTGCCAGTAGTATGACAGGGATCAACACCGGGGAGCTGTTTTTT.

In this sample, this clone turned up once. This chain uses TRBV10-3 with TRBJ2-6; D remains ambiguous. The V end lost 0 bases, the J end lost 4 bases, and 13 bases lay between the germline ends. Germline CDR1 ENHRY, CDR2 SYGVKD. CDR3 length: 17 amino acids. The CDR3 DNA reads TGTGCCATCAGTGAGTCGGGCCTCAATCCCGGGGCCAACGTCCTGACTTTC. Protein product: CAISESGLNPGANVLTF.

The chain combines TRBV5-8 with TRBJ1-2; possibly TRBD1 for D (6 bases). The CDR3 is 15 residues long. Germline assignment: CDR1 SGHTS and CDR2 YDEGEE. V was pared by 1 base and J by 5 bases, with 15 bases between. The CDR3 loop reads CASSLTGRGSYGYTF. The CDR3 DNA follows: TGTGCCAGCAGCTTGACCGGCAGGGGATCGTATGGCTACACCTTC.

J is TRBJ2-1 and V is TRBV4-2; D gene unclear. This CDR3 has 15 residues. CDR1 and CDR2 (germline): LGHNA, YNFKEQ. The V end was cut by 0 bases, the J end by 1 base, with 7 bases between. The CDR3 nucleotides read TGTGCCAGCAGCCAAGATGGGCTTTCCTACAATGAGCAGTTCTTC. Translated: CASSQDGLSYNEQFF.

This clone was counted only a few times. Relative to the germline gene, one junction end is altered; a read error may explain this. V gene TRBV19 combines with J gene TRBJ2-3, with 8 bases aligning to TRBD2. The CDR3 loop spans 15 amino acids. Per the germline V gene, CDR1 is LNHDA and CDR2 is SQIVND (reference sequence). Here the CDR3 DNA reads TGTGCCAGTAGCATAGATAGCGGGAAACCAGATACGCAGTATTTT. It encodes CASSIDSGKPDTQYF. The variable domain in full, with the rest retrieved from reference TRBV19 and TRBJ2-3, is DGGITQSPKYLFRKEGQNVTLSCEQNLNHDAMYWYRQDPGQGLRLIYYSQIVNDFQKGDIAEGYSVSREKKESFPLTVTSAQKNPTAFYLCASSIDSGKPDTQYFGPGTRLTVL.

The rearrangement uses TRBV7-9 and TRBJ2-7, with 12 positions matching TRBD2. Trimming cost V 2 bases and J 3 bases; bases outside gene matches: 14. Germline-derived CDR1 and CDR2 are SEHNR and FQNEAQ (reference sequence). The CDR3 loop spans 19 amino acids. The CDR3 sequence is CASSLIRLAGATDHYEQYF. The CDR3, as DNA: TGTGCCAGCAGCTTAATTCGACTAGCGGGGGCCACGGACCACTACGAGCAGTACTTC.

The V gene is TRBV28, the J gene TRBJ1-4, with 7 bases that match TRBD1. The CDR3 runs 16 residues. Germline V gene sequence: CDR1 MDHEN, CDR2 SYDVKM. V shed 3 bases and J 0 bases; nucleotides not matched to a gene: 4. The CDR3: CASSFSGGSTNEKLFF. CDR3 DNA sequence: TGTGCCAGCAGTTTCTCAGGGGGTTCAACTAATGAAAAACTGTTTTTT.

The chain joins TRBV4-1 to TRBJ2-7, with D perhaps TRBD1 (7 bases). The germline V and J ends were trimmed by 3 bases and 0 bases, with 15 bases remaining between them. Germline assignment: CDR1 MGHRA and CDR2 YSYEKL. The CDR3 length is 16 residues. CDR3 sequence: CASSQGGQLSSYEQYF. The CDR3 region has the DNA TGCGCCAGCAGCCAGGGGGGACAGTTGAGCTCCTACGAGCAGTACTTC.

The chain recombines TRBV9 with TRBJ2-2; unclear D gene. This CDR3 is built from 14 residues. Germline CDR1 SGDLS, CDR2 YYNGEE. Trimming stripped 2 bases from V and 1 base from J, with 6 bases between. Written as DNA, the CDR3 is TGTGCCAGCAGCGTCTCAGGGAACACCGGGGAGCTGTTTTTT. Translating gives CASSVSGNTGELFF.

This rearrangement joins TRBV7-2 to TRBJ1-2; 10 nucleotides match TRBD1. V shed 6 bases and J 4 bases; nucleotides not matched to a gene: 5. Looked up from germline, CDR1 is SGHTA and CDR2 is FQGNSA. CDR3 length: 14 residues. The CDR3 coding sequence is TGTGCCAGCAGATCCGGGACAGGGGCCTATGGCTACACCTTC. Its protein product is CASRSGTGAYGYTF.

The chain links TRBV18 to TRBJ2-7; D unclear. The germline gives CDR1 KGHSH, CDR2 LQKENI. CDR3 size: 13 residues. The V end was cut by 3 bases, the J end by 2 bases, with 8 bases between. The CDR3 region has the DNA TGTGCCAGCTCACCGGGCCGCACCTACGAGCAGTACTTC. This codes for CASSPGRTYEQYF.

V usage is TRBV28 and J usage is TRBJ1-1; D is ambiguous. Germline CDR1 is MDHEN and CDR2 is SYDVKM. V lost 2 bases and J lost 5, with 12 bases in between. The CDR3 is 14 residues long. CDR3 DNA sequence: TGTGCCAGCAGTTTACCAGTAATGAGGACTGAAGCTTTCTTT. Amino acid sequence: CASSLPVMRTEAFF.

The V gene is TRBV28, the J gene TRBJ1-3, with a possible D match to TRBD1 (5 bases). The CDR3 is made up of 16 amino acids. The germline V and J ends were trimmed by 1 base and 4 bases, with 14 bases remaining between them. Germline values: CDR1 MDHEN, CDR2 SYDVKM. DNA of the CDR3: TGTGCCAGCAGTTTATCTTTTGCAGGGAGGGGAAACACCATATATTTT. The encoded protein is CASSLSFAGRGNTIYF.

CDR3 in amino acids: CSASGTGGSYEQYF. For the CDR3, the DNA is TGCAGCGCCTCGGGGACAGGGGGTTCCTACGAGCAGTACTTC. This rearrangement joins TRBV29-1 to TRBJ2-7, with TRBD1 matching over 11 bases. The CDR3 spans 14 residues. In germline, CDR1 is SQVTM, CDR2 ANQGSEA. V was pared by 7 bases and J by 1 base, with 6 bases of the junction left unmatched.

The chain combines TRBV28 with TRBJ2-3; D is ambiguous. CDR1 and CDR2 from the germline V gene are MDHEN and SYDVKM. V dropped 8 bases and J dropped 7 bases, with 7 bases sitting between them. The length of the CDR3 is 10 residues. The CDR3 DNA follows: TGTGCCAGCGGTACTAATACGCAGTATTTT. Its protein is CASGTNTQYF.

The gene calls are TRBV28 and TRBJ2-3; 8 bases fit TRBD1. V lost 2 bases and J lost 4; bases outside the gene matches: 5. From germline, CDR1 is MDHEN and CDR2 SYDVKM. The CDR3 spans 15 residues. The CDR3 sequence: CASSLPGGGADTQYF. As DNA, the CDR3 is TGTGCCAGCAGTTTACCAGGGGGCGGCGCAGATACGCAGTATTTT.

Comment on this clone: Germline is not matched at one junction end, which may reflect a read error. The chain uses TRBV18 and TRBJ2-5; D ambiguous. With the DNA end fitting TRBJ2-7 better, the J assignment may be wrong. This CDR3 comprises 14 residues. Germline lookup yields CDR1 KGHSH and CDR2 LQKENI. The DNA for the CDR3 is TGTGCCAGCTCTCCACCTACTGAACCCTACGAGCAGTACTTC. This codes for CASSPPTEPYEQYF.

This rearrangement joins TRBV28 to TRBJ2-7, with TRBD2 matching 9 bases. Germline values: CDR1 MDHEN, CDR2 SYDVKM. The CDR3 consists of 15 residues. V trimming: 1 base; J trimming: 3 bases; junction bases outside the gene matches: 4. Here the CDR3 DNA reads TGTGCCAGCAGTTTATTGGCGGGAGGGGGCTACGAGCAGTACTTC. Residues: CASSLLAGGGYEQYF. The full variable domain, completed using reference TRBV28 and TRBJ2-7, is DVKVTQSSRYLVKRTGEKVFLECVQDMDHENMFWYRQDPGLGLRLIYFSYDVKMKEKGDIPEGYSVSREKKERFSLILESASTNQTSMYLCASSLLAGGGYEQYFGPGTRLTVT.

The chain is built from TRBV6-1 and TRBJ2-7; TRBD2 matches at 7 bases. With V trimmed by 7 bases and J by 2 bases, 8 bases remained unmatched. Looked up from germline, CDR1 is MNHNS and CDR2 is SASEGT. The CDR3 totals 14 residues. The CDR3 DNA follows: TGTGCCAGCACCGGGACTATTTTCCCCTACGAGCAGTACTTC. It translates to CASTGTIFPYEQYF.

This clone was detected a few times. This CDR3 reads CASISGGEAFF. CDR3 nucleotides: TGTGCCAGCATCTCCGGGGGTGAAGCTTTCTTT. This chain joins TRBV6-6 and TRBJ1-1; tentatively, D is TRBD1 (5 bases). The CDR3 is made up of 11 amino acids. V lost 7 bases to trimming and J lost 7 bases, with 10 bases between them. Germline CDR1 and CDR2: MNHNY and SVGAGI (reference sequence).

In its sample, this clone was seen a few times. The chain joins TRBV5-1 to TRBJ2-1; D might be TRBD1 (5 bases). Trimming took 4 bases from V and 4 from J, leaving 15 bases between them. The CDR3 length is 15 residues. Germline assignment: CDR1 SGHRS and CDR2 YFSETQ. DNA of the CDR3: TGCGCCAGCAGCAAGGGGATGGTGGATTACAATGAGCAGTTCTTC. Encoded protein: CASSKGMVDYNEQFF.

V and J are TRBV7-2 and TRBJ2-7, with D possibly matching TRBD2 (5 bases). CDR3 length equals 12 residues. V gave up 8 bases and J gave up 6 bases, with 14 bases separating them. The V gene's germline CDR1 is SGHTA and CDR2 FQGNSA. The DNA of the CDR3 is TGTGCCAGCCGCTCCGATCGGGGCGAGCAGTACTTC. This translates into CASRSDRGEQYF. Using reference TRBV7-2 and TRBJ2-7 for the parts outside the CDR3, the full variable domain is GAGVSQSPSNKVTEKGKDVELRCDPISGHTALYWYRQSLGQGLEFLIYFQGNSAPDKSGLPSDRFSAERTGGSVSTLTIQRTQQEDSAVYLCASRSDRGEQYFGPGTRLTVT.